One and the same sample provided the 4 T cell receptor beta chains below, sequenced in a study of cytomegalovirus exposure and HLA in healthy donors. PCR amplification relied on 60 Vbeta primers (plus 13 Jbeta primers). TCRdb keeps only in-frame clones here, not all; method: immunoSEQ multiplex PCR. The sample includes about 160,000 clones, 70% to 90% of them seen just once. Sequenced input: PBMCs. The receptors were sampled from a woman aged 25 to 45 in good health and CMV-seropositive.

V is TRBV7-9 and J is TRBJ2-1; perhaps TRBD2 as D (5 bases). In germline, CDR1 is SEHNR, CDR2 FQNEAQ (reference sequence). V lost 2 bases and J lost 9, with 8 bases in between. The CDR3 runs to 12 residues. In nucleotides, the CDR3 is TGTGCCAGCAGCTTAAGCCGGGGTGAGCAGTTCTTC. Translating it yields CASSLSRGEQFF.

V usage is TRBV28 and J usage is TRBJ1-3; D uncertain. The germline V and J ends were trimmed by 3 bases and 2 bases, with 8 bases remaining between them. The CDR3 has 14 amino acids. Germline V gene data show CDR1 as MDHEN and CDR2 as SYDVKM. DNA for the CDR3: TGTGCCAGCAGTTTGGCGGGGACTGGAAACACCATATATTTT. Translating gives CASSLAGTGNTIYF.

V is TRBV5-6 and J is TRBJ1-3; D remains ambiguous. Germline-derived CDR1 and CDR2 are SGHDT and YYEEEE. Trimming took 4 bases from V and 1 from J, leaving 9 bases between them. The CDR3 contains 14 residues. The CDR3: CASSRRVSGNTIYF. DNA for the CDR3: TGTGCCAGCAGCAGACGGGTTTCTGGAAACACCATATATTTT. The full variable domain, completed using reference TRBV5-6 and TRBJ1-3, is DAGVTQSPTHLIKTRGQQVTLRCSPKSGHDTVSWYQQALGQGPQFIFQYYEEEERQRGNFPDRFSGHQFPNYSSELNVNALLLGDSALYLCASSRRVSGNTIYFGEGSWLTVV.

This chain connects TRBV7-9 to TRBJ1-1, with D possibly TRBD1 on 5 matching bases. Deletions cut 2 bases from V and 4 bases from J, with 11 bases between. The CDR3 totals 14 residues. Germline CDR1 and CDR2: SEHNR and FQNEAQ (reference sequence). CDR3 DNA: TGTGCCAGCAGCTTATATCAGGGATCCACTGAAGCTTTCTTT. This translates into CASSLYQGSTEAFF.